A single sample is the source of the 17 T cell receptor beta chains below, sequenced in a study of response to subunit inactivated influenza vaccine. A single record per CDR3 protein comes from TCRdb applying MiXCR to the RT-PCR reads. The repertoire includes about 800,000 distinct CDR3 sequences, 21% of them detected once, and 10% sits in the top ten. Sequences were derived from PBMCs from blood, sampled around 5 days after vaccination. The receptors were sampled from a man aged 45-65 years who received an inactivated influenza vaccine.

This clonotype was seen a few times. The rearrangement joins TRBV12-3 or TRBV12-4 to TRBJ1-1; TRBD1 matches 9 bases. CDR3 length equals 13 residues. Trimming took 5 bases from V and 8 from J; bases not matched to a gene: 6. The CDR3: CASSLQGALEAFF. In DNA form, the CDR3 reads TGTGCCAGCAGTCTACAGGGGGCTTTAGAAGCTTTCTTT.

This chain links TRBV7-9 with TRBJ2-1; D may be TRBD1 or TRBD2 (6 bases each). In germline, CDR1 is SEHNR, CDR2 FQNEAQ (reference sequence). The CDR3 sequence is 13 residues long. V gave up 6 bases and J gave up 10 bases, with 16 bases separating them. The CDR3, as DNA: TGTGCCAGCAGTCCAGGGGAGGTCCGCGAGCAGTTCTTC. Encoded protein: CASSPGEVREQFF. Supplemented by reference TRBV7-9 and TRBJ2-1, the full variable domain reads DTGVSQNPRHKITKRGQNVTFRCDPISEHNRLYWYRQTLGQGPEFLTYFQNEAQLEKSRLLSDRFSAERPKGSFSTLEIQRTEQGDSAMYLCASSPGEVREQFFGPGTRLTVL.

The table lists this clonotype with a few counts. V usage is TRBV5-1 and J usage is TRBJ1-2, with TRBD1 as a possible D gene (6 bases). Trimming took off 4 bases at V and 4 bases at J, with 11 bases between the two ends. The CDR3 length is 13 residues. Germline CDR1 is SGHRS and CDR2 is YFSETQ. CDR3: CASSNGQSYGYTF. The CDR3 DNA reads as TGCGCCAGCAGCAACGGACAGTCCTATGGCTACACCTTC.

V and J are TRBV19 and TRBJ2-5, with 11 nucleotides matching TRBD1. The CDR3 spans 15 residues. The germline CDR1 and CDR2 sequences are LNHDA and SQIVND (reference sequence). Trimming took 5 bases from V and 5 from J; bases not matched to a gene: 7. The CDR3 is CASSRTGGMWETQYF. The CDR3 region has the DNA TGTGCCAGTAGTCGGACAGGGGGCATGTGGGAGACCCAGTACTTC.

This clonotype came up many times. The rearrangement joins TRBV6-1 to TRBJ2-7; D possibly corresponds to TRBD1 (6 bases). The CDR3 has 14 residues. CDR1 is MNHNS and CDR2 is SASEGT in the germline V gene. Trimming removed 3 bases from V and 2 bases from J, with 11 bases in between. The CDR3 sequence is CASSDDRTPYEQYF. The CDR3 DNA reads as TGTGCCAGCAGTGACGACAGGACCCCCTACGAGCAGTACTTC.

This clonotype appeared a few times. V is TRBV5-1 and J is TRBJ1-6; 7 bases are a match to TRBD1. The CDR3 covers 14 residues. V lost 4 bases, J lost 9 bases, and 7 bases stayed unmatched. CDR1 is SGHRS and CDR2 is YFSETQ in the germline V gene. The CDR3 DNA follows: TGCGCCAGCAGCCTAGGACAGGAAAGTTCACCCCTCCACTTT. It specifies CASSLGQESSPLHF.

This clonotype has only a few counts. The chain joins TRBV20-1 to TRBJ1-1, with D perhaps TRBD1 (6 bases). Deletions cut 2 bases from V and 2 bases from J, with 9 bases between. Germline V gives CDR1 DFQATT, CDR2 SNEGSKA (reference sequence). The CDR3 has 13 residues. CDR3 sequence (DNA): TGCAGTGCTAGACGACAGGTCAACACTGAAGCTTTCTTT. Its translation is CSARRQVNTEAFF.

This rearrangement joins TRBV3-1 to TRBJ2-7, with 8 nucleotides matching TRBD2. In germline, CDR1 is LGHDT, CDR2 YNNKEL (reference sequence). The CDR3 is 14 residues long. J gave up 4 bases and V 1 base, and 3 bases lay outside the gene matches. The CDR3 DNA follows: TGTGCCAGCAGCCAAGCCGGGAGGGCGTACGAGCAGTACTTC. This codes for CASSQAGRAYEQYF.

In this sample, this clonotype turned up a few times. The rearrangement joins TRBV4-2 to TRBJ2-3, with 11 bases that match TRBD2. This CDR3 is built from 18 residues. Germline CDR1 is LGHNA and CDR2 is YNFKEQ. V shed 1 base and J 2 bases; nucleotides not matched to a gene: 8. The CDR3 DNA reads TGTGCCAGCAGCCAAGGTCTCGGACTAGCGGGTAACACAGATACGCAGTATTTT. Translating gives CASSQGLGLAGNTDTQYF.

The chain combines TRBV7-8 with TRBJ1-4; 9 nucleotides align to TRBD1. The V segment lost 5 bases and the J segment 8 bases; nucleotides outside the gene matches: 9. From germline, CDR1 is SGHVS and CDR2 FQNEAQ. This CDR3 has 15 residues. CDR3 nucleotides: TGTGCCAGCAGCGCCCCCGGGACAGGGAGGGAAAAACTGTTTTTT. Protein: CASSAPGTGREKLFF.

This sequence joins TRBV6-2 or TRBV6-3 and TRBJ2-3; unclear D gene. The V end was cut by 1 base, the J end by 2 bases, with 4 bases between. This CDR3 comprises 13 residues. Germline CDR1 is MNHEY and CDR2 is SVGEGT. In nucleotides, the CDR3 is TGTGCCAGCAGTTACTTGAACACAGATACGCAGTATTTT. This gives the protein CASSYLNTDTQYF.

This clonotype has more than one count but fewer than ten. The J gene is TRBJ2-7, the V gene TRBV7-9, with D perhaps TRBD2 (5 bases). The CDR3 runs to 13 residues. Per the germline V gene, CDR1 is SEHNR and CDR2 is FQNEAQ (reference sequence). Trimming removed 0 bases at V and 7 bases at J, with 10 bases between. The CDR3 sequence is CASSLAGVLEQYF. The CDR3 nucleotides are TGTGCCAGCAGCTTAGCGGGAGTTTTAGAGCAGTACTTC.

This clonotype was counted ten times or more. This chain joins TRBV5-1 and TRBJ2-3; no firm D call. Trimming left V 2 bases short and J 5 bases short, with 6 bases between. Germline-derived CDR1 and CDR2 are SGHRS and YFSETQ. The CDR3 sequence is 12 residues long. The CDR3 DNA follows: TGCGCCAGCAGCTTCGCGCAAGATACGCAGTATTTT. Translating it yields CASSFAQDTQYF. The full variable domain, rest sourced from reference TRBV5-1 and TRBJ2-3, is KAGVTQTPRYLIKTRGQQVTLSCSPISGHRSVSWYQQTPGQGLQFLFEYFSETQRNKGNFPGRFSGRQFSNSRSEMNVSTLELGDSALYLCASSFAQDTQYFGPGTRLTVL.

V and J are TRBV7-9 and TRBJ2-5; TRBD2 matches at 9 bases. Germline CDR1 is SEHNR and CDR2 is FQNEAQ (reference sequence). This CDR3 region has 17 residues. Germline trimming cut 2 bases from V and 0 bases from J; bases unmatched to any gene: 7. Here the CDR3 DNA reads TGTGCCAGCAGCTTACCTCCGGGACTAGCAGACCAAGAGACCCAGTACTTC. Encoded protein: CASSLPPGLADQETQYF.

The chain carries TRBV12-3 or TRBV12-4 and TRBJ2-5, with 12 bases that match TRBD2. The CDR3 covers 14 residues. V lost 5 bases to trimming and J lost 7 bases; unmatched junction nucleotides: 5. The CDR3 nucleotides are TGTGCCAGCAGTACTAGCGGGGGGTACGGGACCCAGTACTTC. The encoded protein is CASSTSGGYGTQYF.

This clonotype came up a few times. The chain is built from TRBV9 and TRBJ2-1; D is unresolved. There are 17 residues in the CDR3. Germline V lookup: CDR1 SGDLS, CDR2 YYNGEE. V lost 0 bases, J lost 0 bases, and 13 bases lay in between. In nucleotides, the CDR3 is TGTGCCAGCAGCGTAGGGTCAGCTCAAAGCTCCTACAATGAGCAGTTCTTC. It translates to CASSVGSAQSSYNEQFF.

The V gene is TRBV20-1, the J gene TRBJ2-7, with a weak D call TRBD2 (5 bases). Trimming stripped 3 bases from V and 1 base from J, with 16 bases between. The CDR3 sequence is 15 residues long. From germline, CDR1 is DFQATT and CDR2 SNEGSKA (reference sequence). Here the CDR3 reads CSASAQARGSYEQYF. The CDR3 DNA reads TGCAGTGCTAGCGCTCAGGCCCGCGGGTCCTACGAGCAGTACTTC.